Presented here are 9 T cell receptor beta chains from one specimen sequenced in a study of cytomegalovirus exposure and HLA in healthy donors. The primer mix had 60 Vbeta and 13 Jbeta primers. Measured with immunoSEQ multiplex PCR; TCRdb has only the in-frame clones, and not every one. The table shows around 130,000 clones, with 70% to 85% occurring only once. Sequencing used PBMCs. The receptors originated from a boy between 10 and 17 years old in good health and CMV-seronegative.

The chain uses TRBV10-3 and TRBJ2-2; TRBD1 agrees at 12 bases. Trimming at V came to 2 bases and at J to 6 bases, leaving 16 bases not matched to a gene. CDR3 length: 20 residues. Germline lookup yields CDR1 ENHRY and CDR2 SYGVKD. The chain's CDR3 is CAISERTVFGTGGLAGELFF. DNA for the CDR3: TGTGCCATCAGTGAGAGGACGGTTTTCGGGACAGGGGGCTTGGCCGGGGAGCTGTTTTTT.

V usage is TRBV5-6 and J usage is TRBJ2-7; D is possibly TRBD2 (6 bases). The germline V gene has CDR1 SGHDT and CDR2 YYEEEE. V shed 1 base and J shed 0 bases, with 11 bases lying between them. This CDR3 comprises 15 residues. CDR3 DNA sequence: TGTGCCAGCAGCTTGACGCGGGGTAACTCCTACGAGCAGTACTTC. The encoded protein is CASSLTRGNSYEQYF.

CDR3 in amino acids: CASSKGRARGYTDTQYF. The CDR3 bases are TGTGCCAGCAGCAAAGGAAGGGCTCGGGGTTACACAGATACGCAGTATTTT. The genes are TRBV21-1 and TRBJ2-3; the table's D call, TRBD2, has no DNA check behind it. TRBV21-1 corresponds to a pseudogene. There are 17 residues in the CDR3.

V gene TRBV9 combines with J gene TRBJ2-7, with D perhaps TRBD2 (6 bases). Trimming removed 0 bases from V and 6 bases from J, with 13 bases in between. Germline V CDR1 and CDR2: SGDLS, YYNGEE. This CDR3 is built from 14 residues. DNA of the CDR3: TGTGCCAGCAGCGTAGGAGGGGAGGTGGGCGAGCAGTACTTC. This encodes CASSVGGEVGEQYF.

The chain employs TRBV5-4 and TRBJ1-6; 9 bases agree with TRBD1. J lost 8 bases, V lost 3 bases, and 6 bases had no gene match. Germline values: CDR1 SGHNT, CDR2 YYREEE (reference sequence). The CDR3 consists of 15 residues. CDR3: CASSSGQGFDSPLHF. As DNA, the CDR3 is TGTGCCAGCAGCTCAGGACAGGGGTTCGATTCACCCCTCCACTTT.

V usage is TRBV7-9 and J usage is TRBJ2-1; D is possibly TRBD2 (5 bases). The V end was cut by 5 bases, the J end by 0 bases, with 14 bases between. The CDR3 loop spans 16 amino acids. Germline lookup yields CDR1 SEHNR and CDR2 FQNEAQ (reference sequence). CDR3 residues: CASSQIRGSSYNEQFF. For the CDR3, the DNA is TGTGCCAGCAGCCAAATTCGGGGTAGCTCCTACAATGAGCAGTTCTTC.

The chain carries TRBV4-2 and TRBJ1-5, with TRBD1 identical over 7 bases. The CDR3 extends over 15 amino acids. CDR1 and CDR2 from the germline V gene are LGHNA and YNFKEQ. The trim removed 0 bases at V and 4 bases at J, leaving 3 bases unmatched. The CDR3 region is CASSQELGQNQPQHF. The CDR3 DNA is TGTGCCAGCAGCCAAGAATTGGGACAGAATCAGCCCCAGCATTTT.

The chain carries TRBV10-2 and TRBJ2-1; 9 nucleotides align to TRBD2. The V and J ends lost 8 bases and 2 bases, in that order; junction bases with no gene match: 4. Germline V CDR1 and CDR2: WSHSY, SAAADI. The CDR3 length is 14 residues. The CDR3 is CASCKREAYNEQFF. The CDR3 region has the DNA TGCGCCAGCTGCAAGCGGGAGGCCTACAATGAGCAGTTCTTC.

The CDR3 loop is CASSLQRGYTF. CDR3 nucleotides: TGTGCCAGCAGCTTACAGCGAGGCTACACCTTC. This chain links TRBV7-9 with TRBJ1-2; D unresolved. The CDR3 totals 11 residues. From germline, CDR1 is SEHNR and CDR2 FQNEAQ (reference sequence). Trimming shortened V by 2 bases and J by 8 bases, and 6 bases separated the two germline ends.